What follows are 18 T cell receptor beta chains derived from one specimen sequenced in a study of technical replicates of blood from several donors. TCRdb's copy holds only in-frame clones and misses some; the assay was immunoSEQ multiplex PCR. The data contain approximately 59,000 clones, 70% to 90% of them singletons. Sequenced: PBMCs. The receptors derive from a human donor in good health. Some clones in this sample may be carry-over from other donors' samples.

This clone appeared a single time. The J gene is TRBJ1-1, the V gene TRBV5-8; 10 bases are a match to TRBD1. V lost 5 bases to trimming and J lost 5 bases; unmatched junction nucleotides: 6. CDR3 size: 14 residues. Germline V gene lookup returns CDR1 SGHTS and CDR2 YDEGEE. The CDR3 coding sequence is TGTGCCAGCAGGGCTGACAGGGGGCGAACTGAAGCTTTCTTT. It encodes CASRADRGRTEAFF.

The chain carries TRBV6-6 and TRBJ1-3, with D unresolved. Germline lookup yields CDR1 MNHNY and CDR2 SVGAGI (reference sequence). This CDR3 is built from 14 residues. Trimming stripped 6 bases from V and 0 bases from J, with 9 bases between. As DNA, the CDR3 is TGTGCCAGCAGACCCGGTGACTCTGGAAACACCATATATTTT. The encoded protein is CASRPGDSGNTIYF.

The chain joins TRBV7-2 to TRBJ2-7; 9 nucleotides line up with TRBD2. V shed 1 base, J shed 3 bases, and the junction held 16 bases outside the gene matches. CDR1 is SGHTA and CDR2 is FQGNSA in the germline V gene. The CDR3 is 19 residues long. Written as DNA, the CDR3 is TGTGCCAGCAGCTTAGGGGATCATAAGGCTAGCGGGGTGGGCTACGAGCAGTACTTC. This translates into CASSLGDHKASGVGYEQYF.

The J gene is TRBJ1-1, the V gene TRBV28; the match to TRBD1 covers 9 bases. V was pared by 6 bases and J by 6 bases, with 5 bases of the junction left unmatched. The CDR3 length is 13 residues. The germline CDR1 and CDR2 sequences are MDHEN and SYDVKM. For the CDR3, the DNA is TGTGCCAGCAGCTTACAGGGGGCCCCTGAAGCTTTCTTT. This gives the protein CASSLQGAPEAFF.

The CDR3: CASRATGGAWGYTF. DNA of the CDR3: TGTGCCAGTAGGGCTACAGGGGGCGCTTGGGGCTACACCTTC. V gene TRBV19 combines with J gene TRBJ1-2; 9 bases agree with TRBD1. V was pared by 6 bases and J by 8 bases, with 10 bases of the junction left unmatched. The CDR3 is 14 residues long. The V gene's germline CDR1 is LNHDA and CDR2 SQIVND (reference sequence).

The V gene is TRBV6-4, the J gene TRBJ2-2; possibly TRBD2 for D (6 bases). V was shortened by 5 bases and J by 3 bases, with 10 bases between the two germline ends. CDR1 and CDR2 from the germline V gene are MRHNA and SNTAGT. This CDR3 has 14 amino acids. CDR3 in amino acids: CASSSGEDTGELFF. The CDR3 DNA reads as TGTGCCAGCAGTTCGGGAGAGGACACCGGGGAGCTGTTTTTT.

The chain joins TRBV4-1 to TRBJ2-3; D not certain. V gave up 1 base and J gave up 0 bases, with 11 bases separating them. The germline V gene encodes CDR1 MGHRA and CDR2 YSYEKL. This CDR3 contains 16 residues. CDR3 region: CASSQVNLISTDTQYF. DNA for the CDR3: TGCGCCAGCAGCCAAGTAAACCTAATCAGCACAGATACGCAGTATTTT.

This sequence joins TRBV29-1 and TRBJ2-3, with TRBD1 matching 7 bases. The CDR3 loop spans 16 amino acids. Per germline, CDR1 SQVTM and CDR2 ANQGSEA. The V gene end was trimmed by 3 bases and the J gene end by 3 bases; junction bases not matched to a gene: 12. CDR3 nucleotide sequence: TGCAGCGTTGATTATGCGACAGGGTTTGGGACAGATACGCAGTATTTT. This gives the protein CSVDYATGFGTDTQYF.

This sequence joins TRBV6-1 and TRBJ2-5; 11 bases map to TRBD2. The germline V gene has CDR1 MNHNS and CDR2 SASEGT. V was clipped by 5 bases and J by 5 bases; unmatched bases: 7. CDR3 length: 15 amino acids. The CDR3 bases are TGTGCCAGCAGTTCCCTAGCGGGGGGTTGGGAGACCCAGTACTTC. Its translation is CASSSLAGGWETQYF.

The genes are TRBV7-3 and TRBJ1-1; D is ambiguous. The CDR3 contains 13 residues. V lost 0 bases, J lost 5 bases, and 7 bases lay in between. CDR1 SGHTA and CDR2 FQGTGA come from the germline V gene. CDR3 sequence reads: CASSLTAATEAFF. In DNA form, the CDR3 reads TGTGCCAGCAGCTTAACGGCGGCAACTGAAGCTTTCTTT.

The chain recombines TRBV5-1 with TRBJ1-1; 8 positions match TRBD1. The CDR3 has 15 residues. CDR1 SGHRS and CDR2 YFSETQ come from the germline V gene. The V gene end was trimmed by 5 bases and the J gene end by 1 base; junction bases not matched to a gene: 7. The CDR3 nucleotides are TGCGCCAGCAGGGCAGGGGGCGTTCAGAACACTGAAGCTTTCTTT. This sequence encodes CASRAGGVQNTEAFF.

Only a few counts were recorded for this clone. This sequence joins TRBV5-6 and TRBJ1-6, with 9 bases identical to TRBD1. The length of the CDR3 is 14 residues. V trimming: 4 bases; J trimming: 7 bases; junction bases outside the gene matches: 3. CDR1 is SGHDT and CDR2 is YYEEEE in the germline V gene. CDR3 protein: CASSTGTGNSPLHF. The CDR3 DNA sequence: TGTGCCAGCAGCACCGGGACAGGGAATTCACCCCTCCACTTT.

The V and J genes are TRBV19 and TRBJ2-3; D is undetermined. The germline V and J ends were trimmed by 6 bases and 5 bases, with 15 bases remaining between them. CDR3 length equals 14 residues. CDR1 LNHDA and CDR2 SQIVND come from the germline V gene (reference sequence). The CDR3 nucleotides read TGTGCCAGTAGCGACCCAACAAACAGAGATACGCAGTATTTT. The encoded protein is CASSDPTNRDTQYF. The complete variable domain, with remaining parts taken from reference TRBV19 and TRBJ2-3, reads DGGITQSPKYLFRKEGQNVTLSCEQNLNHDAMYWYRQDPGQGLRLIYYSQIVNDFQKGDIAEGYSVSREKKESFPLTVTSAQKNPTAFYLCASSDPTNRDTQYFGPGTRLTVL.

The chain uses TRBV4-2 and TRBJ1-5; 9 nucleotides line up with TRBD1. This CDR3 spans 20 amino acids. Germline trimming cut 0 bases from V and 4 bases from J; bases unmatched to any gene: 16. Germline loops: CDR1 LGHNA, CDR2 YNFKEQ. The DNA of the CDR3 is TGTGCCAGCAGCCAAGATGCCGGGGCACGATACAGGGGGCTGAATCAGCCCCAGCATTTT. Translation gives CASSQDAGARYRGLNQPQHF.

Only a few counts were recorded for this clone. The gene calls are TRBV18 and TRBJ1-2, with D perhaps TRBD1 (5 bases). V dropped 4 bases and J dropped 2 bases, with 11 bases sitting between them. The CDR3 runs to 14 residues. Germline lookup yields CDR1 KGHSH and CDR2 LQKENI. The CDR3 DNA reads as TGTGCCAGCTCACAAAGTGACAGAAACTATGGCTACACCTTC. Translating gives CASSQSDRNYGYTF.

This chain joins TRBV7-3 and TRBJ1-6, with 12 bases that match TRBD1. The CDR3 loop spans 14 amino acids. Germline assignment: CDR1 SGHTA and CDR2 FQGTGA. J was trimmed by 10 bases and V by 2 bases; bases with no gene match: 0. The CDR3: CASSLGTGGSPLHF. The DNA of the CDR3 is TGTGCCAGCAGCTTAGGGACAGGGGGCTCACCCCTCCACTTT.

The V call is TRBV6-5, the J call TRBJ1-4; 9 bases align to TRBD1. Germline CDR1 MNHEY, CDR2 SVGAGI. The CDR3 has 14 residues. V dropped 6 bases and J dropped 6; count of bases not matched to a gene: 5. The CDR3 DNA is TGTGCCAGCAGAGCGACAGGGGGAGATGAAAAACTGTTTTTT. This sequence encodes CASRATGGDEKLFF.

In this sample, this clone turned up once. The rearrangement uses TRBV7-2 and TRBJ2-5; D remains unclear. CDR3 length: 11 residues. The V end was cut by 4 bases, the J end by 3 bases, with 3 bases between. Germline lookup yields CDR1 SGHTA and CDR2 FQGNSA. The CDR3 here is CASSSEETQYF. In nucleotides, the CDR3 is TGTGCCAGCAGCTCGGAAGAGACCCAGTACTTC.